This T cell receptor beta chain was sequenced during a study of OX40 agonist ivuxolimab in advanced cancers. Overall study context: It was permissible to have had prior anti-PD-1, anti-PD-L1 or anti-CTLA-4 therapy, and more than 30% had some. Study-wide findings and caveats: Low normalized T-cell clonal expansion was additionally recorded for some nonresponders.

V gave up 0 bases and J gave up 1 base, with 11 bases separating them. Germline-derived CDR1 and CDR2 are MGHRA and YSYEKL. This CDR3 region has 16 residues. In this sample, this clone turned up once. Its antigen remains unidentified. TCRdb's copy holds only in-frame clones and misses some; the assay was immunoSEQ multiplex PCR. The data hold 40,000 or so clones, with around 90% observed a single time. The sequencing here drew on CD4+ or CD8+ T cells sorted from blood, taken in a trial of the OX40 agonist ivuxolimab. The V gene is TRBV4-1, the J gene TRBJ2-3; tentative D call: TRBD1 (5 bases). The sequence was obtained from an adult with an advanced solid tumor such as melanoma, head and neck, liver or kidney cancer. CDR3 sequence (DNA): TGCGCCAGCAGCCAAGAAGGGGCAGCCCGCACAGATACGCAGTATTTT. Amino acid sequence: CASSQEGAARTDTQYF.